Shown below are 3 T cell receptor beta chains from a single sample sequenced in a study of blood T cell repertoires in COVID-19. The repertoire was sequenced with immunoSEQ multiplex PCR; TCRdb's copy has only in-frame clones and lacks some. The sample has approximately 500,000 clones; 85% to 90% are singletons. Sequencing was done on a sample of peripheral blood. All receptors derive from a woman between 50 and 59 years old with COVID-19, enrolled during active disease.

Written as DNA, the CDR3 is TGCAGCGTTGAAGGTACCTACTCTGGAAACACCATATATTTT. It translates to CSVEGTYSGNTIYF. The rearrangement links TRBV29-1 to TRBJ1-3; D gene uncertain. Trimming removed 1 base at V and 0 bases at J, with 7 bases between. Germline assignment: CDR1 SQVTM and CDR2 ANQGSEA. The CDR3 spans 14 residues.

The chain is built from TRBV15 and TRBJ1-4; TRBD1 aligns across 7 bases. CDR3 length: 15 amino acids. Trimming cost V 5 bases and J 7 bases; bases outside gene matches: 10. Looked up from germline, CDR1 is LNHNV and CDR2 is YYDKDF (reference sequence). The CDR3 sequence is CATSATGTEGEKLFF. CDR3 coding DNA: TGTGCCACCAGCGCCACCGGGACAGAAGGTGAAAAACTGTTTTTT.

This chain joins TRBV27 and TRBJ1-5; D remains unclear. V was clipped by 2 bases and J by 5 bases, with 7 bases between them. CDR3 size: 13 residues. The germline V gene has CDR1 MNHEY and CDR2 SMNVEV (reference sequence). Here the CDR3 reads CASSLERYQPQHF. The CDR3, as DNA: TGTGCCAGCAGTTTAGAGCGATATCAGCCCCAGCATTTT.